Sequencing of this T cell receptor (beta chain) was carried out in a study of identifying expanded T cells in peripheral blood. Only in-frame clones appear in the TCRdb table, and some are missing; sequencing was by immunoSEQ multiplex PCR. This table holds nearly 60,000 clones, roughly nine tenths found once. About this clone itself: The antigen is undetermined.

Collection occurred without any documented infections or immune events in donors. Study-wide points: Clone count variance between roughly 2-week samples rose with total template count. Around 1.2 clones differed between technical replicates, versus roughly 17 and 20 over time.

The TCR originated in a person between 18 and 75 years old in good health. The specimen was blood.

The CDR3 protein is CASSRTSGSTISYEQYF. CDR3 sequence (DNA): TGTGCCAGCAGTAGGACTAGCGGGAGTACGATCTCCTACGAGCAGTACTTC. This chain connects TRBV28 to TRBJ2-7; 13 nucleotides agree with TRBD2. This CDR3 region has 17 residues. The germline gives CDR1 MDHEN, CDR2 SYDVKM. V shed 5 bases and J 0 bases; nucleotides not matched to a gene: 7.